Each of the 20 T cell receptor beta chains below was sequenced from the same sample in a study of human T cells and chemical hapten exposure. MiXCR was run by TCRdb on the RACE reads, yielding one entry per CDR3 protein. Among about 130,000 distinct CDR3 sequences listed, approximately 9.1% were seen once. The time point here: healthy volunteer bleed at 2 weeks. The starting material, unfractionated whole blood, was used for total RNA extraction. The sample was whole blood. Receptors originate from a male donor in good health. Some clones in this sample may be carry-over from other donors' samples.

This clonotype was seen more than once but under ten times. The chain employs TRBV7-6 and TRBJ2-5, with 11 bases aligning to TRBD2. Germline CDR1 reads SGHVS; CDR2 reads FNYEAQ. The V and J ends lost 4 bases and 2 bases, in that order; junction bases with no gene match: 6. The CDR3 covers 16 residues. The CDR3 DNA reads TGTGCCAGCAGCTCTACTAGCGGGGGACCTCAAGAGACCCAGTACTTC. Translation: CASSSTSGGPQETQYF.

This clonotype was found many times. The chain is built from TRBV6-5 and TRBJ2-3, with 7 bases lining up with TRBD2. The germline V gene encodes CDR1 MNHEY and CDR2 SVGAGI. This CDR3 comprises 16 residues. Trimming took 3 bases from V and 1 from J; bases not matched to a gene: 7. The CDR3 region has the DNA TGTGCCAGCAGTTATGGGCGGGGGAAGGGCACAGATACGCAGTATTTT. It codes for CASSYGRGKGTDTQYF.

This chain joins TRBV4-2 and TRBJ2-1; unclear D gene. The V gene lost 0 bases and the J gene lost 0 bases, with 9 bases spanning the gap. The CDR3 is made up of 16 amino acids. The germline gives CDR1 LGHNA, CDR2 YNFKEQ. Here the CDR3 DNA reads TGTGCCAGCAGCCAAGAGTTGCGCGACTCCTACAATGAGCAGTTCTTC. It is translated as CASSQELRDSYNEQFF.

The CDR3 region is CASSPPSFGNTIYF. CDR3 nucleotides: TGTGCCAGCAGCCCCCCCTCCTTTGGAAACACCATATATTTT. This rearrangement joins TRBV7-8 to TRBJ1-3; no clear D. Trimming took off 5 bases at V and 3 bases at J, with 11 bases between the two ends. Per the germline V gene, CDR1 is SGHVS and CDR2 is FQNEAQ. This CDR3 comprises 14 residues.

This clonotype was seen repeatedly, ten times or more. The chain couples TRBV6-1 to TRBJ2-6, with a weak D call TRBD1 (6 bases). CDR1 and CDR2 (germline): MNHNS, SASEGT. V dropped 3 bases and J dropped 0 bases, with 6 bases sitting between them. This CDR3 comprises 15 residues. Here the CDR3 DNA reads TGTGCCAGCAGTGAGGACAGCTCTGGGGCCAACGTCCTGACTTTC. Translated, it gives CASSEDSSGANVLTF.

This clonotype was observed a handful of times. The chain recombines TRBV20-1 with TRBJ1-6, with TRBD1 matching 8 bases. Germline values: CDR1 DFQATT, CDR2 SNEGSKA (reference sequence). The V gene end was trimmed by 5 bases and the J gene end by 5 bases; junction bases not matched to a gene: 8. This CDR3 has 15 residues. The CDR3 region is CSALDREGNNSPLHF. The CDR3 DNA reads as TGCAGTGCTTTGGACAGGGAAGGAAATAATTCACCCCTCCACTTT.

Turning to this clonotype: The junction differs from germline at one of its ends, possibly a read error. CDR3 sequence (DNA): TGTGCCAACAGCCAACCGGACAGGGCCTACGAGCAGTACTTC. Its translation: CANSQPDRAYEQYF. This chain joins TRBV11-2 and TRBJ2-7, with 8 positions matching TRBD1. This CDR3 contains 14 residues. Germline V CDR1 and CDR2: SGHAT, FQNNGV.

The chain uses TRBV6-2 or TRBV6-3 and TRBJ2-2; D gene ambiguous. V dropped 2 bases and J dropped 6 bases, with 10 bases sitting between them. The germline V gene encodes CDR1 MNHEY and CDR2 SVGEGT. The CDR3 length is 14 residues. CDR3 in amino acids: CASSYVGSAGELFF. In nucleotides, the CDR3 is TGTGCCAGCAGTTACGTGGGAAGCGCCGGGGAGCTGTTTTTT.

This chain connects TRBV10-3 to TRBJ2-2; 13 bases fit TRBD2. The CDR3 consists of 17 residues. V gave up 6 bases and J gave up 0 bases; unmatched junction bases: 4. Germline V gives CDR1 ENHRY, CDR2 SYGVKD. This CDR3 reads CAISPGLAGTNTGELFF. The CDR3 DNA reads TGTGCCATCAGCCCGGGACTAGCGGGGACGAACACCGGGGAGCTGTTTTTT.

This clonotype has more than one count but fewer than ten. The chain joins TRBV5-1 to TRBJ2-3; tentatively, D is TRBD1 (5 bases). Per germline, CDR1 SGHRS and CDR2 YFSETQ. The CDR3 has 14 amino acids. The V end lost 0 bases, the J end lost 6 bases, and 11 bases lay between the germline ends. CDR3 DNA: TGCGCCAGCAGCTTGGGGGGCCCCGAGGATACGCAGTATTTT. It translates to CASSLGGPEDTQYF.

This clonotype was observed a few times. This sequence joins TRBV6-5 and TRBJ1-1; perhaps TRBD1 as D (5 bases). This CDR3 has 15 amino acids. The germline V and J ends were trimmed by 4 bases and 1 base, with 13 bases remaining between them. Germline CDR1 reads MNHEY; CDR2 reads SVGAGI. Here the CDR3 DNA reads TGTGCCAGCAGTTGGGGCGACAGCGAGAACACTGAAGCTTTCTTT. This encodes CASSWGDSENTEAFF.

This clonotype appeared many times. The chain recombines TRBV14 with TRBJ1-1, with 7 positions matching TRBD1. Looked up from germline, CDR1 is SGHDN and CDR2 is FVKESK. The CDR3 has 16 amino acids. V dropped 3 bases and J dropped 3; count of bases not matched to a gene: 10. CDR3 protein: CASSHGTAVGDTEAFF. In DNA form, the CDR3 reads TGTGCCAGCAGCCATGGGACAGCCGTTGGGGACACTGAAGCTTTCTTT.

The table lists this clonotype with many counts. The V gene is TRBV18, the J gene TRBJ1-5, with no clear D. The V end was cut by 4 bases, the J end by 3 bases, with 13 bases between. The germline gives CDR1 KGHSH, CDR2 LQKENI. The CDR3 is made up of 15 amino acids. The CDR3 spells CASSLNGKYNQPQHF. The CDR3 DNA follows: TGTGCCAGCTCACTCAATGGGAAGTACAATCAGCCCCAGCATTTT.

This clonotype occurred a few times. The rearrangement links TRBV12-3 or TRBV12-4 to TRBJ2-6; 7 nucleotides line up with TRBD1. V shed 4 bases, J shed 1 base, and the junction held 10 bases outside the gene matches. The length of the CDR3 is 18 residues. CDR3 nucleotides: TGTGCCAGCAGTTCCCGCAGGGACAGAAGTTCTGGGGCCAACGTCCTGACTTTC. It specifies CASSSRRDRSSGANVLTF.

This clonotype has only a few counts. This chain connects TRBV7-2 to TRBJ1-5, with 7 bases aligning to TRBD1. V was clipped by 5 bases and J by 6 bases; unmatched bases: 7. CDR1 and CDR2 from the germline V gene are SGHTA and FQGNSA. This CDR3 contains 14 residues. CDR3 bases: TGTGCCAGCAGCCTCAGGGGGGCTAGTCAGCCCCAGCATTTT. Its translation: CASSLRGASQPQHF.

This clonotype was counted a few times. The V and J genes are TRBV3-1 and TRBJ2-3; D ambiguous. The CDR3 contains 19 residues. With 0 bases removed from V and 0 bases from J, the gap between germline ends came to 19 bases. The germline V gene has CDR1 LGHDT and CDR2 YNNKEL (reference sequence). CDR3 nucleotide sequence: TGTGCCAGCAGCCAAGAGGTTCTGGGGTCCGCACTTAGCACAGATACGCAGTATTTT. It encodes CASSQEVLGSALSTDTQYF.

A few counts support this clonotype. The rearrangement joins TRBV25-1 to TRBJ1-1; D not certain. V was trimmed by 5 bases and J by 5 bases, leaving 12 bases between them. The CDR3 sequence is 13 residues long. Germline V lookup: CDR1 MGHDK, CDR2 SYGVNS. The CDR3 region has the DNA TGTGCCAGCAGTCCTCCCGAGGCAACTGAAGCTTTCTTT. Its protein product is CASSPPEATEAFF.

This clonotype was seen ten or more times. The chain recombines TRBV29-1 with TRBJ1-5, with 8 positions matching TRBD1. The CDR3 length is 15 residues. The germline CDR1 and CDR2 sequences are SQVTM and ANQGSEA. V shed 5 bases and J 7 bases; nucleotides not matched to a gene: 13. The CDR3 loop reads CSVKTGQGGGQPQHF. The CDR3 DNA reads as TGCAGCGTTAAGACCGGACAGGGCGGAGGGCAGCCCCAGCATTTT. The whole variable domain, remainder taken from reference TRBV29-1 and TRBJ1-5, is SAVISQKPSRDICQRGTSLTIQCQVDSQVTMMFWYRQQPGQSLTLIATANQGSEATYESGFVIDKFPISRPNLTFSTLTVSNMSPEDSSIYLCSVKTGQGGGQPQHFGDGTRLSIL.

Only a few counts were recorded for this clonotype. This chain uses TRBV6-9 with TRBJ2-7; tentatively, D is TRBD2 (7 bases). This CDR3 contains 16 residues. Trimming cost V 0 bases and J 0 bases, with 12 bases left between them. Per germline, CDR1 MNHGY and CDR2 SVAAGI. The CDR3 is CASSYSRGASSYEQYF. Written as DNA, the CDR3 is TGTGCCAGCAGTTATTCTCGGGGGGCGAGCTCCTACGAGCAGTACTTC.

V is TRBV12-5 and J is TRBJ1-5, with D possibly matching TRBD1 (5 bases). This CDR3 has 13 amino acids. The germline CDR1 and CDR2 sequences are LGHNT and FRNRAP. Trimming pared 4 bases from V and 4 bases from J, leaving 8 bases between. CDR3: CASGSKGNQPQHF. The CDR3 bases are TGTGCTAGTGGTTCCAAGGGGAATCAGCCCCAGCATTTT.